This T cell receptor (beta chain) was captured in a study of blood T cells in healthy people across ages. General study results and limits: TCR beta diversity correlated strongly with naive T cell percentage.

For the second PCR, which ran for about 6 to 11 cycles, a sample-barcoded 5' primer and a J-beta primer mix were used. Each CDR3 protein gets one entry after TCRdb re-called the 5' RACE reads with MiXCR. The table has over a million distinct CDR3 sequences, less than 50% seen once. As for this clonotype: What it recognizes is unknown.

CDR1 is DFQATT and CDR2 is SNEGSKA in the germline V gene (reference sequence). The CDR3 extends over 13 amino acids. Trimming removed 7 bases from V and 5 bases from J; junction bases left unmatched: 10. Every sample had a minimum of 7 million PBMCs isolated. Input material: blood. The rearrangement joins TRBV20-1 to TRBJ2-5; 7 bases are a match to TRBD2. The receptor comes from a woman aged 55-69 years in good health. CDR3 amino acids: CSVKRDFRETQYF. The CDR3 DNA follows: TGCAGTGTTAAGCGGGACTTCAGGGAGACCCAGTACTTC.